This T cell receptor beta chain was recovered during a study of control samples from healthy donors and cancer patients (dated by TCRdb to between 2020 and 2021). From cysteine to phenylalanine, the CDR3 is 14 amino acids long. Only CDR3 DNA is held: 42 bases, read in frame from base 1. CDR1 and CDR2 were assigned from the germline V gene (reference sequence) as MNHEY and SMNVEV. V lost 3 bases and J lost 5 bases; the stretch between them is 11 bases long. Notes on this clone: Its antigen specificity is not known. The input lacks base qualities; no much larger clone sits a single base away.

Library prep was done by the immunoSEQ multiplex PCR assay. Not all clones reach the TCRdb copy of this immuneACCESS table, which keeps in-frame sequences only. Checked studies attribute under half of the gap to unresolved V genes and leave the rest unexplained. This sample has about 100,000 clones in its table, and roughly 94% of those were observed once. The ten largest clones capture 2% to 2.5% of the sample. What was sequenced was blood. Recombination connected TRBV27 to TRBJ1-5; a tentative D call is TRBD1 (5 bases match). This TCR was recovered from a woman between 18 and 29 years old in good health. The CDR3 amino acid sequence is: CASSLGGRYQPQHF. The nucleotide sequence is given as TGTGCCAGCAGTTTGGGGGGGAGATATCAGCCCCAGCATTTT.